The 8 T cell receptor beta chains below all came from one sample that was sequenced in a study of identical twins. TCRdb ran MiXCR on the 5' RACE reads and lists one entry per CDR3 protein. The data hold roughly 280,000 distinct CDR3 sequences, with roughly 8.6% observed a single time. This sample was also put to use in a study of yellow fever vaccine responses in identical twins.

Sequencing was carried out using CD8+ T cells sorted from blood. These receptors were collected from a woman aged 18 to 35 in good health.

The CDR3 loop is CASTPAGGSTDTQYF. The CDR3 DNA is TGTGCCAGCACCCCGGCGGGGGGGAGCACAGATACGCAGTATTTT. This sequence joins TRBV9 and TRBJ2-3; 9 nucleotides agree with TRBD2. The CDR3 totals 15 residues. CDR1 SGDLS and CDR2 YYNGEE come from the germline V gene. V dropped 6 bases and J dropped 0; count of bases not matched to a gene: 5.

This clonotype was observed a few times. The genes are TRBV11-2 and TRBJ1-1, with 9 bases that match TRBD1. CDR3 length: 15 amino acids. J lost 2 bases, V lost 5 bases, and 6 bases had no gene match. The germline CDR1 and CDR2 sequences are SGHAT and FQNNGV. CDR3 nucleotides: TGTGCCAGCAGCCTGGGACAGGGCATTAACACTGAAGCTTTCTTT. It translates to CASSLGQGINTEAFF.

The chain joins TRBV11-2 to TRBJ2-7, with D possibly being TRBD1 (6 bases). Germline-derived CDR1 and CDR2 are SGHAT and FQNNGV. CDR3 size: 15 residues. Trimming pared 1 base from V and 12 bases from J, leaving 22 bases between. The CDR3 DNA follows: TGTGCCAGCAGCTTAGCGACGGGACACCTCCAGCAGCGGTACTTC. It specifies CASSLATGHLQQRYF.

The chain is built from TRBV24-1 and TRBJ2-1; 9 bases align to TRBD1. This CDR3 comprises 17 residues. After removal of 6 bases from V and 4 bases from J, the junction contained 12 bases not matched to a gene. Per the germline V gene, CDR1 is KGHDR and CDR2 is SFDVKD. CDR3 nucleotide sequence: TGTGCCACCAGTAATCCCGGGACAGGGACGGGGTACAATGAGCAGTTCTTC. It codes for CATSNPGTGTGYNEQFF.

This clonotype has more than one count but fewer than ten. The CDR3 loop reads CASSIGTSNKQYF. Written as DNA, the CDR3 is TGTGCCAGCAGCATCGGGACTAGTAACAAGCAGTACTTC. J is TRBJ2-7 and V is TRBV5-6; TRBD2 matches 8 bases. The junction had 8 bases not matched to a gene; V was cut back by 4 bases and J by 8 bases. The CDR3 runs 13 residues. CDR1 and CDR2 from the germline V gene are SGHDT and YYEEEE.

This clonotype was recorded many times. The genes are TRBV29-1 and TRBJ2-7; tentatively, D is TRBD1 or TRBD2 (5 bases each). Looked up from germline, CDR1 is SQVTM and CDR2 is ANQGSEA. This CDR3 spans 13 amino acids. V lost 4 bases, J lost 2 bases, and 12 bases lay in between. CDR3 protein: CSVVRGDTYEQYF. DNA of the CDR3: TGCAGCGTTGTCCGGGGCGATACCTACGAGCAGTACTTC.

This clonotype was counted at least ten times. The CDR3 protein is CASLRNGRADEQYF. Here the CDR3 DNA reads TGTGCCAGCCTCCGAAACGGGAGGGCAGACGAGCAGTACTTC. The chain carries TRBV5-6 and TRBJ2-7; 8 nucleotides line up with TRBD2. V lost 7 bases, J lost 5 bases, and 11 bases stayed unmatched. The CDR3 length is 14 residues. Germline loops: CDR1 SGHDT, CDR2 YYEEEE.

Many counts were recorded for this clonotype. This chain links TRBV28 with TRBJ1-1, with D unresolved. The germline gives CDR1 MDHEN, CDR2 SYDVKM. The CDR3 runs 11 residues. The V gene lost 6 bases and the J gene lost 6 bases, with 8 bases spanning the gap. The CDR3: CASSRGAEAFF. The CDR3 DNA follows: TGTGCCAGCAGCCGTGGGGCTGAAGCTTTCTTT.